This T cell receptor (beta chain) is drawn from a study of blood T cell repertoires in COVID-19 (TCRdb year 2020). A note on the overall study: The collaborator samples originated in the United States, Italy and Spain and spanned the acute and convalescent phases of COVID-19. The prospective study material was composed of cDNA or gDNA derived from T cells, B-cell-depleted T cells, or PBMCs. Subjects who had been exposed to COVID-19, were actively infected with it, or had recovered from it provided the deeply sampled blood TCRbeta repertoires that made up the dataset. The repertoires were released in a freely available public database meant as a resource for research on the immune response to SARS-CoV-2. The samples were drawn from the first 160 participants of the ongoing ImmuneRACE study and from roughly 1,300 subjects provided by 6 global collaborators. The sample metadata nearly always contained a de-identified subject ID, COVID-19 status, age in years and sex. Where HLA class I and class II types were available, the types were taken from metadata supplied by the sample provider, not from assay-based typing.

The immunoSEQ Assay, a bias-controlled multiplex PCR, was used to amplify TCRbeta CDR3 regions from genomic DNA. As for how the authors treated the data: The number of nucleated cells in each sample was estimated from the amplification of reference gene primers within the assay. To quantify the absolute abundance of each unique TCRbeta CDR3 rearrangement, sequence reads were collapsed and filtered. For each sample, productive Simpson clonality was calculated by taking the square root of Simpson's diversity index across productive rearrangements. The clones in this table, taken by TCRdb from immuneACCESS, are in-frame only. Not every clone is retained; where verified, under half of the shortfall comes from an unresolved V gene, and the cause of the rest is unknown. The V and J calls and clone size are taken from that table; D and trimming were inferred from the DNA. The sample table records about 440,000 clones; roughly 90% of these occur just once. Clones ranked in the top ten supply around 4.4% of the sample.

Notes on this clone: Its recognized antigen is unknown. Nothing much larger sits one base from this clone, and base qualities are not available.

What the work shows at the level of the full study, not this receptor alone: The quantity of clinical and demographic metadata differed by source and by participant and was supplied without curation.

Collaborating institutions collected whole blood in K2EDTA tubes following their own protocols. For TCRbeta analysis, collaborators shipped samples in one of three forms: frozen whole blood, isolated PBMCs, or DNA extracted from either of those sample types. CDR1 and CDR2, per the germline V gene, are LGHNA and YNFKEQ. V ends up 5 bases short and J 4 bases short, with an unmatched junction base count of 3. The CDR3 runs 16 residues from the cysteine to the phenylalanine. CDR3 DNA only is kept here, 48 bases in frame from base 1. The TCR originated in a woman aged 25-40 years with acute or convalescent COVID-19. The sequence joins TRBV4-2 to TRBJ2-1; 15 bases in the junction line up with TRBD2. Sequencing was done on a sample of peripheral blood. The CDR3 region reads CASSGLAGGQYNEQFF. The bases are TGTGCCAGCAGCGGACTAGCGGGGGGGCAATACAATGAGCAGTTCTTC.